These 14 T cell receptor beta chains share one sample of origin, sequenced in a study of cytomegalovirus exposure and HLA in healthy donors. Amplification used 60 Vbeta primers and 13 Jbeta primers. Clones were sequenced by immunoSEQ multiplex PCR, and TCRdb holds only the in-frame ones, with some missing. In the table there are approximately 97,000 clones, roughly 60% of which are singletons. Material for sequencing was PBMCs. These receptors were taken from a human donor in good health.

This chain uses TRBV6-1 with TRBJ1-4; D is perhaps TRBD1 (6 bases). The germline gives CDR1 MNHNS, CDR2 SASEGT. Trimming cost V 6 bases and J 8 bases, with 19 bases left between them. The CDR3 is made up of 15 amino acids. CDR3 region: CASSPRRTEGEKLFF. The CDR3 DNA reads TGTGCCAGCAGCCCCCGGAGGACAGAAGGGGAAAAACTGTTTTTT.

This chain links TRBV28 with TRBJ2-1; 10 bases align to TRBD2. The germline V gene encodes CDR1 MDHEN and CDR2 SYDVKM. This CDR3 contains 15 residues. J lost 3 bases, V lost 3 bases, and 2 bases had no gene match. CDR3 sequence: CASSFLAGDYNEQFF. CDR3 in DNA: TGTGCCAGCAGTTTTCTAGCGGGAGACTACAATGAGCAGTTCTTC. The entire variable domain, with the rest obtained from reference TRBV28 and TRBJ2-1, is as follows: DVKVTQSSRYLVKRTGEKVFLECVQDMDHENMFWYRQDPGLGLRLIYFSYDVKMKEKGDIPEGYSVSREKKERFSLILESASTNQTSMYLCASSFLAGDYNEQFFGPGTRLTVL.

The chain is built from TRBV29-1 and TRBJ1-2; 10 bases fit TRBD1. CDR1 is SQVTM, CDR2 ANQGSEA, per germline. Trimming removed 4 bases from V and 4 bases from J; junction bases left unmatched: 9. The CDR3 loop spans 15 amino acids. The CDR3 DNA reads as TGCAGCGTTGTAGCTGGGACAGGGGATCGCTATGGCTACACCTTC. This gives the protein CSVVAGTGDRYGYTF.

The rearrangement links TRBV6-5 to TRBJ2-7; TRBD2 aligns across 8 bases. Germline CDR1 is MNHEY and CDR2 is SVGAGI. The CDR3 length is 13 residues. With V trimmed by 5 bases and J by 8 bases, 8 bases remained unmatched. This chain's CDR3 is CASSAGTSTQQYF. DNA of the CDR3: TGTGCCAGCAGTGCCGGGACTAGTACCCAGCAGTACTTC.

The chain couples TRBV7-9 to TRBJ2-3; 12 bases fit TRBD2. Germline V gives CDR1 SEHNR, CDR2 FQNEAQ (reference sequence). CDR3 size: 17 residues. J lost 2 bases, V lost 4 bases, and 7 bases had no gene match. Written as DNA, the CDR3 is TGTGCCAGCAGCTCAGGACTAGCGGGATCCTTCACAGATACGCAGTATTTT. Translated, it gives CASSSGLAGSFTDTQYF.

V gene TRBV7-2 combines with J gene TRBJ2-2; D is unresolved. V shed 2 bases and J shed 1 base, with 8 bases lying between them. Germline values: CDR1 SGHTA, CDR2 FQGNSA. This CDR3 is built from 15 residues. CDR3 DNA sequence: TGTGCCAGCAGCTTATCTGTGCGGAACACCGGGGAGCTGTTTTTT. Amino acid sequence: CASSLSVRNTGELFF. Combining the CDR3 with reference TRBV7-2 and TRBJ2-2 gives the whole variable domain GAGVSQSPSNKVTEKGKDVELRCDPISGHTALYWYRQSLGQGLEFLIYFQGNSAPDKSGLPSDRFSAERTGGSVSTLTIQRTQQEDSAVYLCASSLSVRNTGELFFGEGSRLTVL.

This clone was seen a few times. This chain joins TRBV10-3 and TRBJ1-3; D is unclear. This CDR3 is 15 amino acids long. V was clipped by 10 bases and J by 0 bases, with 16 bases between them. Germline CDR1 is ENHRY and CDR2 is SYGVKD. In DNA, the CDR3 is TGTGCCAGCGGGCCCGGGCCCCTCTCTGGAAACACCATATATTTT. Amino acids: CASGPGPLSGNTIYF.

This clone was seen more than once but under ten times. This chain joins TRBV29-1 and TRBJ2-7; D is possibly TRBD2 (6 bases). The V end was cut by 6 bases, the J end by 3 bases, with 15 bases between. Germline-derived CDR1 and CDR2 are SQVTM and ANQGSEA. This CDR3 region has 13 residues. The CDR3 coding sequence is TGCAGCGTACTCCGGGACTCGAGCTACGAGCAGTACTTC. Its protein product is CSVLRDSSYEQYF.

CDR3 sequence: CASPPSREGHPNEQFF. CDR3 coding DNA: TGTGCCAGCCCCCCTAGCCGGGAGGGCCATCCCAATGAGCAGTTCTTC. The J gene is TRBJ2-1, the V gene TRBV9, with TRBD2 matching 8 bases. Unmatched junction bases numbered 15, after V lost 7 bases and J lost 6 bases. The CDR3 contains 16 residues. Germline V gene sequence: CDR1 SGDLS, CDR2 YYNGEE.

The chain links TRBV4-1 to TRBJ2-1, with 8 bases fitting TRBD1. The CDR3 is 16 amino acids. Germline V gene sequence: CDR1 MGHRA, CDR2 YSYEKL. The ends lost 0 bases at V and 7 bases at J; junction bases unmatched: 8. CDR3 in amino acids: CASSQDDRQGWNEQFF. CDR3 bases: TGCGCCAGCAGCCAAGATGACAGACAGGGGTGGAATGAGCAGTTCTTC.

The chain has TRBV30 and TRBJ2-5, with 8 positions matching TRBD2. J lost 4 bases, V lost 4 bases, and 2 bases had no gene match. The germline gives CDR1 GTSNPN, CDR2 SVGIG (reference sequence). The CDR3 runs 12 residues. The CDR3 DNA follows: TGTGCCTGGACGGGGGGGACAGAGACCCAGTACTTC. Translating it yields CAWTGGTETQYF.

The chain uses TRBV10-3 and TRBJ2-7; 7 bases are a match to TRBD1. The germline V gene has CDR1 ENHRY and CDR2 SYGVKD. This CDR3 is built from 14 residues. V was clipped by 4 bases and J by 7 bases; unmatched bases: 10. CDR3 sequence: CAISGRQGSGEQYF. The CDR3 DNA is TGTGCCATCAGTGGAAGACAGGGCTCGGGGGAGCAGTACTTC.

This clone was seen just once. The V gene is TRBV25-1, the J gene TRBJ2-7; no definite D call. Trimming pared 0 bases from V and 1 base from J, leaving 7 bases between. CDR3 length: 14 residues. Germline CDR1 is MGHDK and CDR2 is SYGVNS. The CDR3 coding sequence is TGTGCCAGCAGTGAATATGGAGTTTCCTACGAGCAGTACTTC. It is translated as CASSEYGVSYEQYF.

This clone has more than one count but fewer than ten. The chain recombines TRBV2 with TRBJ1-1; TRBD1 is a possible D gene (5 bases). Trimming removed 6 bases from V and 4 bases from J, with 12 bases in between. Looked up from germline, CDR1 is SNHLY and CDR2 is FYNNEI. CDR3 length: 13 residues. CDR3 region: CASRSDIGTEAFF. The CDR3 region has the DNA TGTGCCAGCAGGTCGGACATCGGCACTGAAGCTTTCTTT. The full variable domain, completed using reference TRBV2 and TRBJ1-1, is EPEVTQTPSHQVTQMGQEVILRCVPISNHLYFYWYRQILGQKVEFLVSFYNNEISEKSEIFDDQFSVERPDGSNFTLKIRSTKLEDSAMYFCASRSDIGTEAFFGQGTRLTVV.